The rows below give T cell receptor beta chains drawn from one sample of a study of blood T cells in healthy people across ages. In TCRdb, the 5' RACE reads were re-called with MiXCR into one record per CDR3 protein. The table lists hundreds of thousands of distinct CDR3 sequences, approximately 30% of them singletons, with 15% to 19% in the top ten. Sequenced: blood. The receptors come from a woman of 80 years or more in good health. Both conserved end residues are part of each CDR3. The D gene is left open where the match is weak. The listing skips clone size in some rows; elsewhere it reads once, few, many or a size class.

NA	TRBV29-1	TRBJ1-2	NA	TGCAGCGTTGAACTATGTTATGGCTACACCTTC	CSVELCYGYTF
NA	TRBV20-1	TRBJ2-1	NA	TGCAGTGTTTGGACACCCGAGGCCAATGAGCAGTTCTTC	CSVWTPEANEQFF
NA	TRBV30	TRBJ2-2	once	TGTGCCTGGAGCGAGTTAGGACTATCCGGGGAGCTGTTTTTT	CAWSELGLSGELFF
TRBD1	TRBV12-3/TRBV12-4	TRBJ1-3	few	TGTGCCAGCAGGAGGACAGGGTTCGGAAACACCATATATTTT	CASRRTGFGNTIYF
TRBD2	TRBV20-1	TRBJ2-1	many	TGCAGTGCTAGAGCCCGCGCGGGGGGCGACTATGAGCAGTTCTTC	CSARARAGGDYEQFF
NA	TRBV9	TRBJ1-1	NA	TGTGCCAGCAGCGTAGACAATAGGAACACTGAAGCTTTCTTT	CASSVDNRNTEAFF
NA	TRBV11-3	TRBJ2-3	once	TGTGCCAGCAGCTTACAGGCGGGATTCACAGATACGCAGTATTTT	CASSLQAGFTDTQYF
TRBD1	TRBV5-1	TRBJ2-1	many	TGCGCCAGCGGACAGGGGATAGATGAGCAGTTCTTC	CASGQGIDEQFF
NA	TRBV5-1	TRBJ2-3	many	TGCGCCAGCAGTGGTGGGACTAGCACAGATACGCAGTATTTT	CASSGGTSTDTQYF
TRBD2	TRBV5-4	TRBJ2-7	many	TGTGCCAGCGGCCCGGGACTACCCTACGAGCAGTACTTC	CASGPGLPYEQYF
NA	TRBV5-1	TRBJ1-2	many	TGCGCCAGCAGCTTGGGACCGCCAGCTAACTATGGCTACACCTTC	CASSLGPPANYGYTF
NA	TRBV30	TRBJ2-1	few	TGTGCCTGGAGTGGGGGGCGGCCTACGTTCTCCTACAATGAGCAGTTCTTC	CAWSGGRPTFSYNEQFF
TRBD1	TRBV7-3	TRBJ2-1	NA	TGTGCCAGCATGACAGGGACAGGGCCGAATGAGCAGTTCTTC	CASMTGTGPNEQFF
NA	TRBV12-3/TRBV12-4	TRBJ2-3	NA	TGTGCCAGCAGTTTCGTATCAGCAGATGCGCAGTATTTT	CASSFVSADAQYF
TRBD2	TRBV19	TRBJ2-1	NA	TGTGCCAGTAGCCCTTACCCTAGCGGATCCTCCTACAATGAGCAGTTCTTC	CASSPYPSGSSYNEQFF